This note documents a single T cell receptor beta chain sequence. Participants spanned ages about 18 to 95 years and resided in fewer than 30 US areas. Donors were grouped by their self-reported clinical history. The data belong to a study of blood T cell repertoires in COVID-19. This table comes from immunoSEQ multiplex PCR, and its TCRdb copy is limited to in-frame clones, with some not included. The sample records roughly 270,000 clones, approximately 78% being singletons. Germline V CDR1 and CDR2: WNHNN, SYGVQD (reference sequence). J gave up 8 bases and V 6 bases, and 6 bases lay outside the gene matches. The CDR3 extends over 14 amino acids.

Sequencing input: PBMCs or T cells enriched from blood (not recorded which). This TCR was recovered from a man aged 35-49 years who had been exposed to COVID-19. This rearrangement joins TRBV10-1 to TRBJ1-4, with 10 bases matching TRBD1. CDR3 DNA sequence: TGCGCCAGCAGAGAAGGGACAGGGGACGAAAAACTGTTTTTT. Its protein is CASREGTGDEKLFF.